The TCR beta chain described here comes from a study of shared clonotypes between healthy human individuals. The V and J ends lost 5 bases and 3 bases respectively, with 14 bases between them. CDR1 and CDR2 (germline): MDHEN, SYDVKM. CDR3 length: 14 amino acids. Measured with immunoSEQ multiplex PCR; TCRdb has only the in-frame clones, and not every one. The table records about 690,000 clones, about nine tenths of them present only once. The sample taken for sequencing was memory CD8+ T cells from PBMCs. Sample subset: CD45RO+ cells pooled with CCR7-negative TemRA cells. This receptor was identified in a man between 18 and 29 years old in good health. Some clones in this sample may be carry-over from other donors' samples. This chain joins TRBV28 and TRBJ2-7, with D perhaps matching TRBD1 (6 bases). This CDR3 is CASSPWDKNYEQYF. CDR3 DNA sequence: TGTGCCAGCAGTCCTTGGGACAAAAACTACGAGCAGTACTTC.